This TCR beta chain was sequenced during a study of control samples from healthy donors and cancer patients. The method was immunoSEQ multiplex PCR; TCRdb's version includes in-frame clones alone and lacks a portion of them. Here the sample spans 130,000 to 150,000 clones, roughly 94% being singletons. The CDR3 runs to 15 residues. Per the germline V gene, CDR1 is SNHLY and CDR2 is FYNNEI. Trimming shortened V by 5 bases and J by 0 bases, and 11 bases separated the two germline ends. This receptor was taken from a man aged 55-75 years with colorectal cancer. The V call is TRBV2, the J call TRBJ1-5; D possibly corresponds to TRBD1 (6 bases). Sequencing was done on a sample of PBMCs. The CDR3 protein is CASSWDIDSNQPQHF. The CDR3 nucleotides read TGTGCCAGCAGTTGGGACATTGATAGCAATCAGCCCCAGCATTTT.